Below, 25 T cell receptor beta chains from the same sample are listed, as sequenced in a study of blood T cell repertoires in COVID-19. Clones were read by immunoSEQ multiplex PCR, and TCRdb kept only the in-frame ones, dropping some. The sample holds just over 150,000 clones, 70% to 90% seen once. The sample was peripheral blood. The origin of the receptors is a woman aged 70-85 years with acute or convalescent COVID-19.

This chain connects TRBV5-1 to TRBJ1-2, with D tentatively TRBD1 (5 bases). Trimming stripped 1 base from V and 6 bases from J, with 10 bases between. The CDR3 length is 13 residues. Germline CDR1 is SGHRS and CDR2 is YFSETQ. This chain's CDR3 is CASSLFGRDGYTF. The DNA of the CDR3 is TGCGCCAGCAGCTTGTTTGGCAGGGATGGCTACACCTTC.

The genes are TRBV7-9 and TRBJ1-5; the match to TRBD1 covers 8 bases. The CDR3 sequence is 14 residues long. V was clipped by 4 bases and J by 5 bases; unmatched bases: 4. Germline CDR1 is SEHNR and CDR2 is FQNEAQ (reference sequence). The CDR3 is CASSYGQGYQPQHF. The CDR3 DNA reads TGTGCCAGCAGCTACGGACAGGGATATCAGCCCCAGCATTTT.

Points on this clone: The germline gene is not matched at one end of the junction; a read error may be the cause. The chain joins TRBV30 to TRBJ1-2; D might be TRBD1 (5 bases). This CDR3 is 13 amino acids long. Germline V CDR1 and CDR2: GTSNPN, SVGIG (reference sequence). CDR3 nucleotide sequence: TGTGCCTGGGGTGTCTGGCAGGGCGATGGCTACACCTTC. It yields the protein CAWGVWQGDGYTF.

CDR3 in DNA: TGTGCCAGCAGCTTAACCAGGGGGCGCGACTCACCCCTCCACTTT. This gives the protein CASSLTRGRDSPLHF. The chain uses TRBV11-2 and TRBJ1-6; TRBD1 agrees at 8 bases. The CDR3 is 15 residues long. Germline loops: CDR1 SGHAT, CDR2 FQNNGV. V shed 2 bases and J 10 bases; nucleotides not matched to a gene: 7.

The rearrangement uses TRBV2 and TRBJ2-7, with TRBD1 identical over 7 bases. The V and J ends lost 8 bases and 2 bases, in that order; junction bases with no gene match: 9. The CDR3 covers 14 residues. Per the germline V gene, CDR1 is SNHLY and CDR2 is FYNNEI. CDR3 DNA: TGTGCCAGCCAGATGCAGGGGGTCACCTACGAGCAGTACGTC. This gives the protein CASQMQGVTYEQYV.

The genes are TRBV29-1 and TRBJ2-5; D is undetermined. There are 11 residues in the CDR3. CDR1 and CDR2 from the germline V gene are SQVTM and ANQGSEA. V lost 6 bases to trimming and J lost 7 bases, with 12 bases between them. CDR3 amino acids: CSVAPGGTQYF. The CDR3 nucleotides are TGCAGCGTCGCCCCTGGCGGGACCCAGTACTTC.

J is TRBJ1-1 and V is TRBV4-1; possibly TRBD1 for D (6 bases). The CDR3 extends over 15 amino acids. CDR1 and CDR2 (germline): MGHRA, YSYEKL. Trimming cost V 0 bases and J 4 bases, with 12 bases left between them. CDR3 sequence: CASSQDYRVGTEAFF. CDR3 in DNA: TGCGCCAGCAGCCAAGATTACAGGGTGGGCACTGAAGCTTTCTTT.

V usage is TRBV19 and J usage is TRBJ2-7; TRBD1 matches 10 bases. From germline, CDR1 is LNHDA and CDR2 SQIVND (reference sequence). With V trimmed by 4 bases and J by 2 bases, 5 bases remained unmatched. The CDR3 has 15 residues. The CDR3 DNA sequence: TGTGCCAGTAGTACCCGACAGGGGGCAACCTACGAGCAGTACTTC. It encodes CASSTRQGATYEQYF.

The chain's CDR3 is CASSQSAAGGQFF. The DNA of the CDR3 is TGCGCCAGCAGCCAAAGCGCCGCGGGCGGGCAGTTCTTC. The chain joins TRBV5-1 to TRBJ2-1, with D perhaps matching TRBD2 (5 bases). The CDR3 extends over 13 amino acids. The V end lost 4 bases, the J end lost 12 bases, and 17 bases lay between the germline ends. Germline V gene lookup returns CDR1 SGHRS and CDR2 YFSETQ.

This chain uses TRBV11-2 with TRBJ2-1; weak D call: TRBD2 (6 bases). The CDR3 contains 15 residues. The V end was cut by 2 bases, the J end by 5 bases, with 13 bases between. The V gene's germline CDR1 is SGHAT and CDR2 FQNNGV. The CDR3 DNA is TGTGCCAGCAGCTTACATAGCGGACCCAACAATGAGCAGTTCTTC. This encodes CASSLHSGPNNEQFF.

V is TRBV6-5 and J is TRBJ1-6; D uncertain. This CDR3 has 14 amino acids. Germline V gene sequence: CDR1 MNHEY, CDR2 SVGAGI. V dropped 3 bases and J dropped 11 bases, with 14 bases sitting between them. DNA for the CDR3: TGTGCCAGCAGTTATCGACCGGGAACCGCACCCCTCCACTTT. Its translation: CASSYRPGTAPLHF.

The chain couples TRBV5-4 to TRBJ1-5; D call uncertain. Between the trimmed V and J ends, which lost 0 bases and 0 bases, there was a span of 7 bases. The CDR3 covers 15 residues. Germline CDR1 is SGHNT and CDR2 is YYREEE (reference sequence). The CDR3 region is CASSLAPGSNQPQHF. CDR3 sequence (DNA): TGTGCCAGCAGCTTGGCCCCGGGTAGCAATCAGCCCCAGCATTTT.

This sequence joins TRBV6-5 and TRBJ2-1, with 9 positions matching TRBD2. Germline V gene data show CDR1 as MNHEY and CDR2 as SVGAGI. V gave up 5 bases and J gave up 7 bases; unmatched junction bases: 6. The length of the CDR3 is 14 residues. For the CDR3, the DNA is TGTGCCAGCAGTATGACTAGCGGATGGAATGAGCAGTTCTTC. Translating it yields CASSMTSGWNEQFF.

This chain uses TRBV6-5 with TRBJ1-6, with 7 bases that match TRBD1. Germline assignment: CDR1 MNHEY and CDR2 SVGAGI. Losses at the gene ends were 6 bases for V and 6 bases for J; bases not matched to a gene: 8. The length of the CDR3 is 15 residues. In DNA form, the CDR3 reads TGTGCCAGCAGACTTACGGACAGGTCTAATTCACCCCTCCACTTT. As protein: CASRLTDRSNSPLHF.

This clone was detected only once. The rearrangement joins TRBV3-1 (or the pseudogene TRBV3-2) to TRBJ1-6; D might be TRBD1 (5 bases). The CDR3 is 11 residues long. CDR1 and CDR2 from the germline V gene are LGHDT and YNNKEL (reference sequence). Trimming pared 4 bases from V and 13 bases from J, leaving 8 bases between. CDR3 loop: CASSRGGPLHF. In DNA, the CDR3 is TGTGCCAGCAGCCGGGGGGGGCCCCTCCACTTT.

This clone was recorded only once. The chain is built from TRBV11-2 and TRBJ1-6; weak D call: TRBD1 (6 bases). Germline V gene sequence: CDR1 SGHAT, CDR2 FQNNGV. Trimming removed 5 bases from V and 11 bases from J, with 19 bases in between. The CDR3 has 15 residues. The CDR3 bases are TGTGCCAGCAGCCCGCCGGGACATGGTTTGCCACCCCTCCACTTT. This gives the protein CASSPPGHGLPPLHF.

This chain connects TRBV6-6 to TRBJ1-3; weak D call: TRBD1 (5 bases). CDR3 length: 15 amino acids. The germline CDR1 and CDR2 sequences are MNHNY and SVGAGI (reference sequence). Trimming took off 4 bases at V and 0 bases at J, with 10 bases between the two ends. The CDR3 loop reads CASSSRESSGNTIYF. CDR3 DNA sequence: TGTGCCAGCAGTTCCAGGGAAAGCTCTGGAAACACCATATATTTT.

The chain couples TRBV2 to TRBJ2-3, with no clear D. The V end lost 7 bases, the J end lost 3 bases, and 8 bases lay between the germline ends. CDR1 SNHLY and CDR2 FYNNEI come from the germline V gene. The CDR3 is 12 amino acids. The CDR3 DNA reads TGTGCCAGCATTGGGCAGACAGATACGCAGTATTTT. It translates to CASIGQTDTQYF.

The chain is built from TRBV11-1 and TRBJ2-5; perhaps TRBD1 as D (5 bases). The V end was cut by 1 base, the J end by 5 bases, with 17 bases between. The length of the CDR3 is 16 residues. CDR1 and CDR2 from the germline V gene are SGHAT and FQDESV (reference sequence). CDR3: CASSLGGRSFLETQYF. In nucleotides, the CDR3 is TGTGCCAGCAGCTTAGGGGGCAGGTCCTTTCTTGAGACCCAGTACTTC. Looking up the rest from reference TRBV11-1 and TRBJ2-5 gives the full variable domain: EAEVAQSPRYKITEKSQAVAFWCDPISGHATLYWYRQILGQGPELLVQFQDESVVDDSQLPKDRFSAERLKGVDSTLKIQPAELGDSAMYLCASSLGGRSFLETQYFGPGTRLLVL.

The chain links TRBV2 to TRBJ1-1; 10 nucleotides match TRBD1. Germline lookup yields CDR1 SNHLY and CDR2 FYNNEI. Trimming took 4 bases from V and 11 from J; bases not matched to a gene: 10. CDR3 length: 14 amino acids. The CDR3 bases are TGTGCCAGCAGTGTTCAGGGGGGACAGGGGAGGGCTTTCTTT. Residues: CASSVQGGQGRAFF.

The rearrangement joins TRBV19 to TRBJ2-3; the match to TRBD1 covers 9 bases. The CDR3 spans 13 residues. The V gene end was trimmed by 5 bases and the J gene end by 12 bases; junction bases not matched to a gene: 9. CDR1 and CDR2 (germline): LNHDA, SQIVND (reference sequence). The CDR3 DNA reads as TGTGCCAGTAGTCCACCCGGGACAGGGTTACAGTATTTT. It encodes CASSPPGTGLQYF. The full variable domain, its missing parts supplied by reference TRBV19 and TRBJ2-3, is DGGITQSPKYLFRKEGQNVTLSCEQNLNHDAMYWYRQDPGQGLRLIYYSQIVNDFQKGDIAEGYSVSREKKESFPLTVTSAQKNPTAFYLCASSPPGTGLQYFGPGTRLTVL.

The chain uses TRBV9 and TRBJ2-1, with TRBD2 matching 15 bases. Trimming cost V 0 bases and J 9 bases; bases outside gene matches: 13. Looked up from germline, CDR1 is SGDLS and CDR2 is YYNGEE. CDR3 length: 19 residues. CDR3 nucleotide sequence: TGTGCCAGCAGCGTAGCTCCCGGACTAGCGGGGGGGCCGAGTCGTGAGCAGTTCTTC. Translation: CASSVAPGLAGGPSREQFF.

The V and J genes are TRBV3-1 (or the pseudogene TRBV3-2) and TRBJ2-7; 15 nucleotides align to TRBD2. J lost 1 base, V lost 5 bases, and 3 bases had no gene match. The CDR3 runs 16 residues. Germline lookup yields CDR1 LGHDT and CDR2 YNNKEL (reference sequence). CDR3 sequence (DNA): TGTGCCAGCAGCAGGGGACTAGCGGGGGGATCCTACGAGCAGTACTTC. This codes for CASSRGLAGGSYEQYF.

The chain couples TRBV2 to TRBJ1-1; D uncertain. CDR1 is SNHLY and CDR2 is FYNNEI in the germline V gene. Trimming left V 7 bases short and J 6 bases short, with 15 bases between. The CDR3 is 13 residues long. The CDR3 coding sequence is TGTGCCAGCAATGCGGTAGGCCGAGCTGAAGCTTTCTTT. As protein: CASNAVGRAEAFF.

This clone was seen once. V gene TRBV5-8 combines with J gene TRBJ1-2, with D tentatively TRBD1 (6 bases). Germline V gives CDR1 SGHTS, CDR2 YDEGEE. The CDR3 has 14 amino acids. The V and J ends lost 4 bases and 5 bases respectively, with 15 bases between them. CDR3 sequence reads: CASSPGGGSYGYTF. The CDR3 DNA is TGTGCCAGCAGCCCTGGTGGGGGCTCTTATGGCTACACCTTC.